The T cell receptor (beta chain) described here comes from a study of shared clonotypes between healthy human individuals. Notes on this clone: The antigen remains unidentified. Different DNA sequences within this sample yield the same CDR3.

Sequencing used immunoSEQ multiplex PCR; TCRdb keeps in-frame clones, though not all of them. The sample has 2 million to 3 million clones; 93% are singletons. The germline CDR1 and CDR2 sequences are SGDLS and YYNGEE. This CDR3 is 13 amino acids long. Trimming removed 0 bases from V and 5 bases from J, with 8 bases in between. Overall study results and limits: Apart from blood, nothing was sampled; tissue repertoires likely differ.

Each sample came from a Caucasian adult donor living in Nashville, Tennessee. Researchers partitioned CD4+ cells into CD45RA+ naive and CD45RA-negative memory subsets. This sequence originates from a man aged 18 to 30 in good health. Some clones in this sample may be carry-over from other donors' samples. J is TRBJ2-5 and V is TRBV9, with D uncertain. Sequencing was carried out using naive CD4+ T cells from PBMCs. Subset in this sample: CD45RA+ positively selected. The CDR3 bases are TGTGCCAGCAGCGTAGGGGAACGGGAGACCCAGTACTTC. It encodes CASSVGERETQYF.